The next 5 T cell receptor beta chains were all read from a single sample in a study of human T cells and chemical hapten exposure. One entry per CDR3 protein, called by TCRdb with MiXCR from the RACE reads. The table lists roughly 88,000 distinct CDR3 sequences, 8% to 10% of them singletons. The sample's time point: pre-sensitization, week 0. Stated treatment: therapeutic diphenylcyclopropenone sensitization with weekly scalp DPC. Specimen: whole blood, collected in connection with sensitization to the hapten diphenylcyclopropenone (DPC). The receptors shown here come from a middle-aged woman with alopecia areata. Some clones in this sample may be carry-over from other donors' samples.

This clonotype came up many times. As DNA, the CDR3 is TGTGCCAGCAGTCCTGGGACAGGGGTTGATGAAAAACTGTTTTTT. Encoded protein: CASSPGTGVDEKLFF. V usage is TRBV12-3 or TRBV12-4 and J usage is TRBJ1-4; 10 bases match TRBD1. The CDR3 totals 15 residues. Losses at the gene ends were 5 bases for V and 6 bases for J; bases not matched to a gene: 6.

A few counts support this clonotype. The CDR3 DNA sequence: TGTGCCAGTAGTACCAACGTTGGGGCTTTCTTT. Amino acids: CASSTNVGAFF. This rearrangement joins TRBV19 to TRBJ1-1; D is uncertain. Looked up from germline, CDR1 is LNHDA and CDR2 is SQIVND (reference sequence). V was shortened by 4 bases and J by 11 bases, with 11 bases between the two germline ends. The CDR3 has 11 residues.

This clonotype was picked up many times. The chain carries TRBV13 and TRBJ1-2, with 7 positions matching TRBD1. The CDR3 length is 15 residues. CDR1 and CDR2 (germline): PRHDT, FYEKMQ (reference sequence). Trimming at V came to 4 bases and at J to 9 bases, leaving 14 bases not matched to a gene. In DNA form, the CDR3 reads TGTGCCAGCAGCTCCTTAGTAGGGGGCGTTCATCGCTACACCTTC. Amino acid sequence: CASSSLVGGVHRYTF.

The chain is built from TRBV7-2 and TRBJ2-3, with D possibly TRBD1 on 6 matching bases. The CDR3 length is 15 residues. Trimming removed 5 bases from V and 6 bases from J, with 18 bases in between. CDR1 and CDR2 from the germline V gene are SGHTA and FQGNSA. The CDR3 region is CASSQDDRTGDTQYF. CDR3 nucleotides: TGTGCCAGCAGCCAAGACGATAGAACAGGGGATACGCAGTATTTT.

In regard to this clonotype: Relative to the germline gene, one junction end is altered; a read error may explain this. The V call is TRBV18, the J call TRBJ1-2; TRBD1 agrees at 8 bases. The CDR3 is 17 amino acids. Germline CDR1 and CDR2: KGHSH and LQKENI. This CDR3 reads CTSSPPMGQAPHYGYTF. Written as DNA, the CDR3 is TGTACCAGCTCACCCCCGATGGGACAGGCCCCCCACTATGGCTACACCTTC.